This T cell receptor (beta chain) was obtained from a study of blood T cell repertoires in COVID-19. Overall study: T cells, B-cell-depleted T cells, or PBMCs provided the cDNA or gDNA that served as material.

From germline, CDR1 is MNHEY and CDR2 SVGAGI. The CDR3 runs 15 residues. V was shortened by 0 bases and J by 0 bases, with 6 bases between the two germline ends. Some clones are missing from TCRdb's copy, which holds only in-frame ones; the method was immunoSEQ multiplex PCR. The sample lists 150,000 to 200,000 clones; under 85% were seen once. The receptor comes from a woman in her seventies with COVID-19, enrolled during active disease. The V and J genes are TRBV6-5 and TRBJ1-3; no definite D call. The specimen was peripheral blood. The CDR3 nucleotides read TGTGCCAGCAGTTACTCGGAGAGCTCTGGAAACACCATATATTTT. Translated, it gives CASSYSESSGNTIYF.